This passage covers 8 T cell receptor beta chains from one sample sequenced in a study of a mutant IDH1 vaccine in newly diagnosed glioma. Indicated time point: baseline, week 1 (first vaccination visit). Treatment specified: pre-vaccination baseline after standard-of-care therapy. The assay was immunoSEQ multiplex PCR, and TCRdb's table has in-frame clones only and misses some. The sample holds around 59,000 clones, 75% to 95% seen once. The sequences come from PBMCs, collected from a glioma patient treated with radiotherapy, temozolomide or both. The receptors shown here come from a man between 50 and 59 years old with glioma.

This CDR3 is CASSLDGTGYYGYTF. The CDR3 DNA is TGTGCCAGCAGCTTAGATGGAACGGGATACTATGGCTACACCTTC. The rearrangement joins TRBV11-2 to TRBJ1-2; D not certain. CDR3 length equals 15 residues. V was shortened by 0 bases and J by 3 bases, with 11 bases between the two germline ends. Germline CDR1 reads SGHAT; CDR2 reads FQNNGV.

The gene calls are TRBV4-2 and TRBJ2-1; 13 bases map to TRBD2. Germline V gives CDR1 LGHNA, CDR2 YNFKEQ. This CDR3 comprises 16 residues. The trim removed 2 bases at V and 6 bases at J, leaving 4 bases unmatched. CDR3 protein: CASSQTSGGAVNEQFF. CDR3 DNA: TGTGCCAGCAGCCAAACTAGCGGGGGGGCCGTCAATGAGCAGTTCTTC.

This clone has just a few counts. The chain recombines TRBV9 with TRBJ2-2, with D maybe TRBD2 (5 bases). This CDR3 is 13 amino acids long. Germline V gene lookup returns CDR1 SGDLS and CDR2 YYNGEE. V lost 3 bases, J lost 5 bases, and 8 bases lay in between. CDR3 DNA: TGTGCCAGCAGCGGAGGGAAAACCGGGGAGCTGTTTTTT. Translated: CASSGGKTGELFF.

The chain carries TRBV2 and TRBJ1-4; no reliable D call. The CDR3 extends over 14 amino acids. Trimming stripped 6 bases from V and 3 bases from J, with 11 bases between. Germline CDR1 reads SNHLY; CDR2 reads FYNNEI. The CDR3 sequence is CASSQALANEKLFF. CDR3 nucleotide sequence: TGTGCCAGCAGCCAGGCGCTGGCTAATGAAAAACTGTTTTTT.

The rearrangement links TRBV29-1 to TRBJ1-5, with D uncertain. The V end was cut by 5 bases, the J end by 2 bases, with 10 bases between. There are 13 residues in the CDR3. Germline CDR1 SQVTM, CDR2 ANQGSEA. The CDR3 is CSVRGSGNQPQHF. The CDR3 DNA sequence: TGCAGCGTTCGGGGATCAGGCAATCAGCCCCAGCATTTT.

CDR3 nucleotides: TGTGCCAGCAGCTTGGGGGGACAGGGCAATCAGCCCCAGCATTTT. Translation: CASSLGGQGNQPQHF. This chain uses TRBV7-2 with TRBJ1-5; 8 nucleotides agree with TRBD1. Germline values: CDR1 SGHTA, CDR2 FQGNSA. The CDR3 is 15 amino acids. After removal of 3 bases from V and 2 bases from J, the junction contained 3 bases not matched to a gene.

The rearrangement links TRBV25-1 to TRBJ1-1; 11 bases are a match to TRBD1. Germline lookup yields CDR1 MGHDK and CDR2 SYGVNS. The CDR3 contains 15 residues. The junction had 5 bases not matched to a gene; V was cut back by 4 bases and J by 4 bases. This CDR3 reads CASSGRDRGTTEAFF. In nucleotides, the CDR3 is TGTGCCAGCAGTGGCCGGGACAGGGGGACCACTGAAGCTTTCTTT.

The chain joins TRBV6-5 to TRBJ2-7; 7 nucleotides align to TRBD1. Germline assignment: CDR1 MNHEY and CDR2 SVGAGI. V shed 6 bases and J 7 bases; nucleotides not matched to a gene: 9. The CDR3 loop spans 13 amino acids. CDR3 region: CASRLDRVGEQYF. The CDR3 nucleotides read TGTGCCAGCAGACTCGACAGGGTTGGGGAGCAGTACTTC.